This T cell receptor beta chain was sequenced for a study of blood T cell repertoires in COVID-19. For the study at large: COVID-19 samples from acute and convalescent phases originated in the United States, Italy and Spain. T cells, B-cell-depleted T cells, or PBMCs provided the cDNA or gDNA that served as material.

Sequenced by immunoSEQ multiplex PCR; TCRdb stores in-frame clones only, minus some. The data show some 250,000 clones, with roughly 90% seen just once and 2.2% held by the top ten. CDR3 length equals 16 residues. The V and J ends lost 1 base and 3 bases respectively, with 15 bases between them. Germline V CDR1 and CDR2: SEHNR, FQNEAQ (reference sequence). The chain recombines TRBV7-9 with TRBJ1-2; D call uncertain. The sequencing input was peripheral blood. This receptor was taken from a man aged 30 to 45 who had recovered from COVID-19. The CDR3 protein is CASSLVAAATDYGYTF. The CDR3 coding sequence is TGTGCCAGCAGCTTAGTTGCCGCTGCTACGGACTATGGCTACACCTTC. The whole variable domain, filled in from reference TRBV7-9 and TRBJ1-2, reads DTGVSQNPRHKITKRGQNVTFRCDPISEHNRLYWYRQTLGQGPEFLTYFQNEAQLEKSRLLSDRFSAERPKGSFSTLEIQRTEQGDSAMYLCASSLVAAATDYGYTFGSGTRLTVV.